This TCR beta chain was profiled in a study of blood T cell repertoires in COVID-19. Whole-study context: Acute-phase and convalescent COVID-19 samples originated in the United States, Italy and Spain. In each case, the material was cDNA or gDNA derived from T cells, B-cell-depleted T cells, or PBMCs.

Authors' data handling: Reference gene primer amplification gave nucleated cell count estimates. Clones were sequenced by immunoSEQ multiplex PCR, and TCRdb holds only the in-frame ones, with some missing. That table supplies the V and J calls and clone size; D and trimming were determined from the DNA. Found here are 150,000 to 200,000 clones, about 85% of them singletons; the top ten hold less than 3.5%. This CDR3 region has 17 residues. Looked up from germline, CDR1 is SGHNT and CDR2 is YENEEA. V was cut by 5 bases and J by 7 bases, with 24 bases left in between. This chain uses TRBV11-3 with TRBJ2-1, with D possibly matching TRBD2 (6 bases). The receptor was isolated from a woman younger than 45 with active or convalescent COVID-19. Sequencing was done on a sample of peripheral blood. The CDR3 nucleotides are TGTGCCAGCAGCAAGAGAGGCGCCGGGACCGGGAGTAATGAGCAGTTCTTC. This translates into CASSKRGAGTGSNEQFF. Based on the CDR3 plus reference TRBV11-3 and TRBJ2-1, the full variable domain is EAGVVQSPRYKIIEKKQPVAFWCNPISGHNTLYWYLQNLGQGPELLIRYENEEAVDDSQLPKDRFSAERLKGVDSTLKIQPAELGDSAVYLCASSKRGAGTGSNEQFFGPGTRLTVL.